Below are 12 T cell receptor beta chains sequenced from a single sample in a study of shared clonotypes between healthy human individuals. Sequenced by immunoSEQ multiplex PCR; TCRdb stores in-frame clones only, minus some. The table has about 1.5 million clones, 95% to 99% seen once; the top ten hold 0.4% to 0.55%. Specimen: naive CD4+ T cells sorted from blood. Subset given: CD45RA+ positively selected. The receptors were gathered from a man under 40 in good health.

This chain uses TRBV20-1 with TRBJ2-7, with TRBD2 identical over 7 bases. This CDR3 region has 11 residues. The V segment lost 7 bases and the J segment 10 bases; nucleotides outside the gene matches: 10. CDR1 is DFQATT, CDR2 SNEGSKA, per germline (reference sequence). The CDR3 region has the DNA TGCAGTGTCTCGAGGCTAGCGGACCAGTACTTC. Its protein is CSVSRLADQYF.

The chain recombines TRBV5-1 with TRBJ2-7; TRBD2 matches at 10 bases. Germline V gene sequence: CDR1 SGHRS, CDR2 YFSETQ. The V and J ends lost 4 bases and 1 base, in that order; junction bases with no gene match: 8. This CDR3 is built from 16 residues. The CDR3 spells CASSGSLAGLSYEQYF. For the CDR3, the DNA is TGCGCCAGCAGCGGATCACTAGCGGGACTTTCCTACGAGCAGTACTTC.

V and J are TRBV6-1 and TRBJ1-5; 7 bases are a match to TRBD1. The V gene end was trimmed by 7 bases and the J gene end by 6 bases; junction bases not matched to a gene: 12. This CDR3 region has 15 residues. Germline CDR1 MNHNS, CDR2 SASEGT. CDR3 coding DNA: TGTGCCAGCAATTCGGACAGGACGAGCGGTCAGCCCCAGCATTTT. Residues: CASNSDRTSGQPQHF.

V is TRBV5-1 and J is TRBJ2-1; 7 positions agree with TRBD1. V shed 4 bases, J shed 5 bases, and the junction held 3 bases outside the gene matches. The germline V gene has CDR1 SGHRS and CDR2 YFSETQ. This CDR3 contains 13 residues. Here the CDR3 DNA reads TGCGCCAGCAGCCCCGACAGGGACAATGAGCAGTTCTTC. Translating it yields CASSPDRDNEQFF.

This sequence joins TRBV2 and TRBJ2-5, with TRBD1 matching over 7 bases. The CDR3 consists of 14 residues. With V trimmed by 5 bases and J by 2 bases, 5 bases remained unmatched. From germline, CDR1 is SNHLY and CDR2 FYNNEI. Here the CDR3 reads CASSSRTGQETQYF. The CDR3 coding sequence is TGTGCCAGCAGTTCCCGGACAGGACAAGAGACCCAGTACTTC. The full variable domain, in which reference TRBV2 and TRBJ2-5 provide the parts outside the CDR3, is EPEVTQTPSHQVTQMGQEVILRCVPISNHLYFYWYRQILGQKVEFLVSFYNNEISEKSEIFDDQFSVERPDGSNFTLKIRSTKLEDSAMYFCASSSRTGQETQYFGPGTRLLVL.

The chain employs TRBV2 and TRBJ2-7, with D maybe TRBD2 (6 bases). The V end was cut by 4 bases, the J end by 5 bases, with 12 bases between. The germline V gene has CDR1 SNHLY and CDR2 FYNNEI. CDR3 length: 13 amino acids. CDR3 in amino acids: CASSVGGWDEQYF. The DNA of the CDR3 is TGTGCCAGCAGTGTCGGGGGTTGGGACGAGCAGTACTTC.

The chain combines TRBV14 with TRBJ2-7; D may be TRBD1 (6 bases). The ends were cut back, 4 bases at V and 2 bases at J, with 15 bases in the middle. Germline lookup yields CDR1 SGHDN and CDR2 FVKESK. The CDR3 contains 15 residues. CDR3 coding DNA: TGTGCCAGCAGCCCGAGAAGACAGGTTGCCTACGAGCAGTACTTC. Protein: CASSPRRQVAYEQYF.

The chain has TRBV6-6 and TRBJ2-1; no definite D call. V was trimmed by 10 bases and J by 5 bases, leaving 21 bases between them. Germline V lookup: CDR1 MNHNY, CDR2 SVGAGI (reference sequence). The CDR3 has 15 amino acids. As DNA, the CDR3 is TGTGCCATTTTACGCGCGGTAGGCATCAACAATGAGCAGTTCTTC. Its protein product is CAILRAVGINNEQFF.

V gene TRBV11-2 combines with J gene TRBJ2-7, with 7 positions matching TRBD2. With 1 base clipped from V and 4 bases from J, the junction kept 13 bases outside the gene matches. There are 17 residues in the CDR3. Germline V lookup: CDR1 SGHAT, CDR2 FQNNGV. This CDR3 is CASSLAGSGRLIYEQYF. The CDR3 DNA is TGTGCCAGCAGCTTAGCGGGGTCCGGGAGGTTAATTTACGAGCAGTACTTC.

The chain combines TRBV30 with TRBJ1-4; tentative D call: TRBD1 (6 bases). This CDR3 is built from 13 residues. Trimming cost V 5 bases and J 7 bases, with 14 bases left between them. Germline CDR1 reads GTSNPN; CDR2 reads SVGIG (reference sequence). CDR3 region: CAWSAQGAEKLFF. The CDR3 region has the DNA TGTGCCTGGTCAGCACAGGGAGCTGAAAAACTGTTTTTT.

This clone was recorded only once. V gene TRBV9 combines with J gene TRBJ2-1; D perhaps matches TRBD2 (6 bases). V was clipped by 0 bases and J by 6 bases, with 10 bases between them. Germline CDR1 is SGDLS and CDR2 is YYNGEE. The CDR3 consists of 14 residues. CDR3 nucleotides: TGTGCCAGCAGCGTAGCGGGAGCGGTCAATGAGCAGTTCTTC. This translates into CASSVAGAVNEQFF.

The rearrangement uses TRBV5-6 and TRBJ2-5; 7 nucleotides match TRBD1. The V and J ends lost 5 bases and 7 bases, in that order; junction bases with no gene match: 17. Looked up from germline, CDR1 is SGHDT and CDR2 is YYEEEE. This CDR3 is 16 amino acids long. Here the CDR3 DNA reads TGTGCCAGCAGGAACCTCGGGACAGCCGGGCTGGGGACCCAGTACTTC. Translated: CASRNLGTAGLGTQYF.